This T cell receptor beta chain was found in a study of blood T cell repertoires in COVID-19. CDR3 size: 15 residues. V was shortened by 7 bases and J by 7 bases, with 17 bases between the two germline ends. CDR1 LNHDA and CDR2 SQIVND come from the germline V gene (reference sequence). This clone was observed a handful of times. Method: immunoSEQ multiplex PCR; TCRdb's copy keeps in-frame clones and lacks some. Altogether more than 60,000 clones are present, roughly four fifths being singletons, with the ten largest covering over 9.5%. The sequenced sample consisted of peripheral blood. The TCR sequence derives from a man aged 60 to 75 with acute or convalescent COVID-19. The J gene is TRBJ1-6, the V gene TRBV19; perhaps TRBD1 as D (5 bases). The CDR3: CASTAAPTDNSPLHF. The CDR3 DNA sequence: TGTGCCAGTACCGCAGCCCCGACAGACAATTCACCCCTCCACTTT.